This T cell receptor (beta chain) originates from a study of blood T cells in healthy people across ages. The table lists this clonotype with a few counts. Antigen: not known. Trimming cost V 1 base and J 2 bases, with 12 bases left between them. The CDR3 spans 15 residues. CDR1 is ENHRY and CDR2 is SYGVKD in the germline V gene. Study-wide findings and caveats: What prevented conclusive comparison of naive and antigen-experienced cells was that PBMCs were unsorted.

For the second PCR, which ran for roughly 6 to 12 cycles, a sample-barcoded 5' primer and a J-beta primer mix were used. TCRdb re-analysed the 5' RACE reads in MiXCR, keeping a single row per CDR3 protein. The sample has around 1,600,000 distinct CDR3 sequences; 35% to 45% are singletons. Sequences were obtained from blood. The TCR was taken from a woman aged 18-35 years in good health. This rearrangement joins TRBV10-3 to TRBJ2-7; perhaps D is TRBD1 or TRBD2 (5 bases each). CDR3 nucleotide sequence: TGTGCCATCAGTGAGTTCGGGGCGAACCCCTACGAGCAGTACTTC. Protein: CAISEFGANPYEQYF.